This entry lists 6 T cell receptor beta chains sequenced from one sample in a study of blood T cell repertoires in COVID-19. Libraries were prepared by immunoSEQ multiplex PCR; TCRdb keeps only in-frame clonotypes and omits some of them. Here the sample spans about 200,000 clones, roughly nine tenths being singletons. The specimen was peripheral blood. The receptors originated from a woman aged 50 to 65 with acute or convalescent COVID-19.

The chain has TRBV11-3 and TRBJ2-1; 13 positions agree with TRBD2. The trim removed 5 bases at V and 4 bases at J, leaving 2 bases unmatched. Germline loops: CDR1 SGHNT, CDR2 YENEEA. The CDR3 length is 15 residues. The CDR3 protein is CASSRTSGGYNEQFF. The CDR3 bases are TGTGCCAGCAGCCGGACTAGCGGGGGTTACAATGAGCAGTTCTTC.

The CDR3 loop is CASSYESATGNTIYF. CDR3 coding DNA: TGTGCCAGCAGTTACGAGAGCGCCACTGGAAACACCATATATTTT. The V and J genes are TRBV6-5 and TRBJ1-3, with D unclear. CDR3 size: 15 residues. Trimming pared 2 bases from V and 2 bases from J, leaving 10 bases between. The germline gives CDR1 MNHEY, CDR2 SVGAGI.

The chain has TRBV6-2 or TRBV6-3 and TRBJ1-5, with D unresolved. V lost 4 bases and J 5 bases, leaving 6 bases between the germline ends. Germline V CDR1 and CDR2: MNHEY, SVGEGT. The length of the CDR3 is 12 residues. CDR3 sequence (DNA): TGTGCCAGCAGTTTTTCCTATCAGCCCCAGCATTTT. Translating it yields CASSFSYQPQHF.

This chain joins TRBV19 and TRBJ2-7, with 8 bases matching TRBD1. This CDR3 contains 15 residues. V gave up 5 bases and J gave up 4 bases; unmatched junction bases: 10. Germline CDR1 reads LNHDA; CDR2 reads SQIVND (reference sequence). CDR3 coding DNA: TGTGCCAGTAGTCCTCAAGGCAGGGGGCTGTACGAGCAGTACTTC. It codes for CASSPQGRGLYEQYF.

J is TRBJ1-4 and V is TRBV10-3; 9 nucleotides agree with TRBD1. Germline CDR1 reads ENHRY; CDR2 reads SYGVKD. J lost 8 bases, V lost 4 bases, and 8 bases had no gene match. The CDR3 extends over 15 amino acids. The DNA for the CDR3 is TGTGCCATCAGTGGGGGTGGACAGGGGACGGAAAAACTGTTTTTT. Translation: CAISGGGQGTEKLFF.

This clone was seen just once. The V gene is TRBV9, the J gene TRBJ1-3; 7 bases fit TRBD1. The CDR3 extends over 16 amino acids. The J segment lost 0 bases and the V segment lost 2 bases, leaving 5 bases of the junction unmatched. Looked up from germline, CDR1 is SGDLS and CDR2 is YYNGEE. CDR3 DNA sequence: TGTGCCAGCAGCGTGACAGGGCCTCCCTCTGGAAACACCATATATTTT. Amino acid sequence: CASSVTGPPSGNTIYF.